This T cell receptor beta chain was captured by sequencing in a study of blood T cell repertoires in COVID-19. The CDR3 runs to 13 residues. With 6 bases removed from V and 0 bases from J, the gap between germline ends came to 6 bases. In the source study's methods: Estimation of nucleated cell counts was performed using reference gene primer amplification. Using immunoSEQ multiplex PCR, the repertoire was profiled, and TCRdb retains in-frame clones only, with some absent. V, J and clone size reflect that table, while D and trimming were determined from the DNA. The table has more than 35,000 clones, over 65% seen once; the top ten hold about 14%. This clone was picked up one time. The sample carries other DNA sequences with the same CDR3.

The sample taken for sequencing was peripheral blood. The receptor's source is a middle-aged man with active or convalescent COVID-19. The rearrangement uses TRBV12-3 or TRBV12-4 and TRBJ1-5; D is unresolved. CDR3 loop: CASSPYSNQPQHF. CDR3 coding DNA: TGTGCCAGCAGCCCGTATAGCAATCAGCCCCAGCATTTT.